The 4 T cell receptor beta chains below were found in one sample sequenced in a study of radiation and T cells in renal cell carcinoma. Time point indicated: baseline pretreatment blood. Treatment of the sample: 15 Gy SBRT to primary tumor, nephrectomy 4 weeks later. Clones were read by immunoSEQ multiplex PCR, and TCRdb kept only the in-frame ones, dropping some. The sample yields 120,000 to 150,000 clones, about 88% seen once. Material: blood, obtained from a patient whose treatment included radiotherapy and nephrectomy. These receptors were taken from a woman aged 70-85 years with renal cell carcinoma.

V usage is TRBV11-3 and J usage is TRBJ2-1, with TRBD1 matching 8 bases. V lost 5 bases and J lost 0; bases outside the gene matches: 3. CDR3 length equals 15 residues. Germline V gives CDR1 SGHNT, CDR2 YENEEA. For the CDR3, the DNA is TGTGCCAGCAGCGCAGGGGGCGCCTCCTACAATGAGCAGTTCTTC. It yields the protein CASSAGGASYNEQFF.

The rearrangement uses TRBV11-3 and TRBJ1-3; D ambiguous. V was pared by 4 bases and J by 4 bases, with 8 bases between. Germline V lookup: CDR1 SGHNT, CDR2 YENEEA. The CDR3 runs 13 residues. CDR3 nucleotides: TGTGCCAGCAGCTCATTACAGGGAAACACCATATATTTT. It codes for CASSSLQGNTIYF.

This chain uses TRBV19 with TRBJ1-6; D call uncertain. CDR3 length: 14 amino acids. With 9 bases removed from V and 7 bases from J, the gap between germline ends came to 16 bases. Germline CDR1 reads LNHDA; CDR2 reads SQIVND (reference sequence). The chain's CDR3 is CASSTQVGNSPLHF. The CDR3 region has the DNA TGTGCCAGCTCTACCCAAGTGGGGAATTCACCCCTCCACTTT. Using reference TRBV19 and TRBJ1-6 for the parts outside the CDR3, the full variable domain is DGGITQSPKYLFRKEGQNVTLSCEQNLNHDAMYWYRQDPGQGLRLIYYSQIVNDFQKGDIAEGYSVSREKKESFPLTVTSAQKNPTAFYLCASSTQVGNSPLHFGNGTRLTVT.

The chain links TRBV5-1 to TRBJ1-1; 10 nucleotides align to TRBD1. With V trimmed by 2 bases and J by 1 base, 5 bases remained unmatched. Germline V gene lookup returns CDR1 SGHRS and CDR2 YFSETQ. This CDR3 spans 16 amino acids. In nucleotides, the CDR3 is TGCGCCAGCAGCTTCAGGACAGGGGGAGGGAACACTGAAGCTTTCTTT. As protein: CASSFRTGGGNTEAFF.